Below, 18 T cell receptor beta chains from the same sample are listed, as sequenced in a study of control samples from healthy donors and cancer patients. Using immunoSEQ multiplex PCR, the repertoire was profiled, and TCRdb retains in-frame clones only, with some absent. Seen here are around 95,000 clones, roughly 87% observed once, and the top ten hold 18%. The source material was blood. The source is a woman between 45 and 65 years old in good health.

This clone was detected only once. The chain has TRBV7-9 and TRBJ2-7; TRBD1 aligns across 11 bases. CDR3 length equals 17 residues. After removal of 2 bases from V and 3 bases from J, the junction contained 9 bases not matched to a gene. The germline V gene encodes CDR1 SEHNR and CDR2 FQNEAQ (reference sequence). This chain's CDR3 is CASSLRAGTGGNYEQYF. The CDR3 region has the DNA TGTGCCAGCAGCTTACGGGCCGGGACAGGGGGAAACTACGAGCAGTACTTC.

The V and J genes are TRBV7-9 and TRBJ2-7; tentative D call: TRBD1 (5 bases). Per the germline V gene, CDR1 is SEHNR and CDR2 is FQNEAQ (reference sequence). The CDR3 totals 12 residues. The V and J ends lost 3 bases and 9 bases respectively, with 12 bases between them. CDR3 DNA: TGTGCCAGCAGCTTTCAGGGCCCCGGGCAGTACTTC. This encodes CASSFQGPGQYF.

The V and J genes are TRBV6-2 or TRBV6-3 and TRBJ2-7; TRBD2 aligns across 8 bases. After removal of 6 bases from V and 1 base from J, the junction contained 14 bases not matched to a gene. CDR3 size: 17 residues. The germline gives CDR1 MNHEY, CDR2 SVGEGT. The CDR3 spells CASSRLVRGGPSYEQYF. In DNA, the CDR3 is TGTGCCAGCAGCCGTCTGGTCCGGGGGGGGCCGTCCTACGAGCAGTACTTC.

CDR3 bases: TGCAGCGCCCTACCGCAGGGCTCCTATGGCTACACCTTC. As protein: CSALPQGSYGYTF. The chain uses TRBV29-1 and TRBJ1-2; a possible D gene is TRBD1 (5 bases). The CDR3 covers 13 residues. Germline values: CDR1 SQVTM, CDR2 ANQGSEA. Deletions cut 7 bases from V and 4 bases from J, with 16 bases between.

The chain couples TRBV9 to TRBJ2-2; 9 bases are shared with TRBD1. CDR1 and CDR2 from the germline V gene are SGDLS and YYNGEE. Trimming at V came to 5 bases and at J to 4 bases, leaving 6 bases not matched to a gene. This CDR3 contains 15 residues. The CDR3 spells CASRGDRATTGELFF. The CDR3 nucleotides are TGTGCCAGCAGGGGGGACAGGGCCACCACCGGGGAGCTGTTTTTT.

There are a few counts of this clone. The chain links TRBV4-1 to TRBJ2-5, with unresolved D. CDR1 is MGHRA, CDR2 YSYEKL, per germline. This CDR3 has 15 residues. Trimming stripped 0 bases from V and 5 bases from J, with 13 bases between. The CDR3 loop is CASSQDGQNGETQYF. The CDR3 DNA is TGCGCCAGCAGCCAAGATGGTCAAAACGGGGAGACCCAGTACTTC.

This clone was observed a single time. The chain recombines TRBV12-3 or TRBV12-4 with TRBJ2-5; D may be TRBD2 (6 bases). This CDR3 is built from 13 residues. The V end lost 9 bases, the J end lost 4 bases, and 15 bases lay between the germline ends. The CDR3 is CASGGVLGETQYF. As DNA, the CDR3 is TGTGCCAGTGGAGGGGTTTTGGGAGAGACCCAGTACTTC.

The CDR3 spells CASSEIYALSDIQYF. CDR3 nucleotide sequence: TGTGCCAGCAGTGAGATCTACGCCCTGTCGGACATTCAGTACTTC. The V and J genes are TRBV2 and TRBJ2-4; D not resolved. Germline V gives CDR1 SNHLY, CDR2 FYNNEI. This CDR3 region has 15 residues. V was pared by 3 bases and J by 8 bases, with 17 bases between.

The rearrangement joins TRBV4-2 to TRBJ2-1, with 11 bases that match TRBD1. The germline gives CDR1 LGHNA, CDR2 YNFKEQ. The CDR3 has 15 residues. The trim removed 8 bases at V and 7 bases at J, leaving 10 bases unmatched. In DNA form, the CDR3 reads TGTGCCAGCCTAGACGGACAGGGGGCGCGGAATGAGCAGTTCTTC. Protein product: CASLDGQGARNEQFF.

This chain uses TRBV5-1 with TRBJ1-4; D gene unclear. The ends were cut back, 0 bases at V and 6 bases at J, with 9 bases in the middle. Germline V CDR1 and CDR2: SGHRS, YFSETQ. This CDR3 has 14 residues. The CDR3 nucleotides read TGCGCCAGCAGCTTGGTTTCAATCGATGAAAAACTGTTTTTT. Protein product: CASSLVSIDEKLFF.

This clone showed up just once. The chain combines TRBV6-6 with TRBJ2-5; D is unresolved. The CDR3 totals 11 residues. The germline CDR1 and CDR2 sequences are MNHNY and SVGAGI (reference sequence). V gave up 6 bases and J gave up 3 bases, with 5 bases separating them. CDR3 protein: CASREKETQYF. The DNA of the CDR3 is TGTGCCAGCAGGGAGAAAGAGACCCAGTACTTC.

The J gene is TRBJ1-1, the V gene TRBV5-4, with unresolved D. With 4 bases removed from V and 5 bases from J, the gap between germline ends came to 15 bases. The germline V gene has CDR1 SGHNT and CDR2 YYREEE (reference sequence). The CDR3 sequence is 14 residues long. The CDR3 bases are TGTGCCAGCAGCGAAACCGGGGAGAGAACTGAAGCTTTCTTT. Translating gives CASSETGERTEAFF.

The V call is TRBV18, the J call TRBJ1-2, with D possibly matching TRBD1 (5 bases). The CDR3 is 15 amino acids. Germline V gene sequence: CDR1 KGHSH, CDR2 LQKENI. The V end lost 4 bases, the J end lost 6 bases, and 18 bases lay between the germline ends. The CDR3 is CASSRQQARFDGYTF. Written as DNA, the CDR3 is TGTGCCAGCTCACGACAACAGGCCCGATTTGATGGCTACACCTTC.

This chain links TRBV14 with TRBJ2-1, with 10 positions matching TRBD1. The germline CDR1 and CDR2 sequences are SGHDN and FVKESK. The CDR3 totals 15 residues. V trimming: 5 bases; J trimming: 9 bases; junction bases outside the gene matches: 10. DNA of the CDR3: TGTGCCAGCAGCAGACCCGGGACAGGGGATCGTGAGCAGTTCTTC. Protein product: CASSRPGTGDREQFF. The complete variable domain, with remaining parts taken from reference TRBV14 and TRBJ2-1, reads EAGVTQFPSHSVIEKGQTVTLRCDPISGHDNLYWYRRVMGKEIKFLLHFVKESKQDESGMPNNRFLAERTGGTYSTLKVQPAELEDSGVYFCASSRPGTGDREQFFGPGTRLTVL.

The chain recombines TRBV30 with TRBJ2-3; D unclear. The germline V gene has CDR1 GTSNPN and CDR2 SVGIG (reference sequence). Between the trimmed V and J ends, which lost 5 bases and 5 bases, there was a span of 8 bases. This CDR3 spans 11 amino acids. CDR3 in amino acids: CAWSVGDTQYF. The DNA for the CDR3 is TGTGCCTGGTCTGTTGGAGATACGCAGTATTTT.

The CDR3 reads CASIPGGSRADTQYF. CDR3 bases: TGTGCCAGCATACCTGGCGGGAGTCGGGCAGATACGCAGTATTTT. The chain is built from TRBV2 and TRBJ2-3, with 7 bases aligning to TRBD2. V lost 7 bases to trimming and J lost 4 bases; unmatched junction nucleotides: 11. The CDR3 has 15 amino acids. The germline CDR1 and CDR2 sequences are SNHLY and FYNNEI. The variable domain in full, completed from reference TRBV2 and TRBJ2-3, reads EPEVTQTPSHQVTQMGQEVILRCVPISNHLYFYWYRQILGQKVEFLVSFYNNEISEKSEIFDDQFSVERPDGSNFTLKIRSTKLEDSAMYFCASIPGGSRADTQYFGPGTRLTVL.

CDR3: CSASPGNDQPQHF. The CDR3 nucleotides are TGCAGTGCTAGTCCGGGTAATGATCAGCCCCAGCATTTT. The chain couples TRBV20-1 to TRBJ1-5, with D unresolved. Trimming left V 3 bases short and J 5 bases short, with 11 bases between. From germline, CDR1 is DFQATT and CDR2 SNEGSKA (reference sequence). The length of the CDR3 is 13 residues.

The rearrangement joins TRBV5-6 to TRBJ1-5, with D maybe TRBD1 (6 bases). This CDR3 contains 15 residues. The germline CDR1 and CDR2 sequences are SGHDT and YYEEEE. Trimming took off 2 bases at V and 3 bases at J, with 12 bases between the two ends. The CDR3 nucleotides read TGTGCCAGCAGCTTAGGGAGGGGGAACAATCAGCCCCAGCATTTT. Residues: CASSLGRGNNQPQHF.